What follows are 12 T cell receptor beta chains derived from one specimen sequenced in a study of blood T cell repertoires in COVID-19. Clones were sequenced by immunoSEQ multiplex PCR, and TCRdb holds only the in-frame ones, with some missing. Among some 170,000 clones listed, approximately 90% were seen once. Sequencing was done on a sample of peripheral blood. These receptors all stem from a woman aged 50 to 65 with acute or convalescent COVID-19.

The V and J genes are TRBV11-2 and TRBJ1-4; the D is unclear. The CDR3 is made up of 14 amino acids. V was pared by 5 bases and J by 4 bases, with 11 bases between. The germline CDR1 and CDR2 sequences are SGHAT and FQNNGV. CDR3 bases: TGTGCCAGCAGCGCACCCTCGGGTAATGAAAAACTGTTTTTT. Its translation is CASSAPSGNEKLFF.

This chain joins TRBV25-1 and TRBJ2-1, with 11 positions matching TRBD2. The CDR3 totals 15 residues. Germline CDR1 is MGHDK and CDR2 is SYGVNS. V lost 4 bases and J lost 7; bases outside the gene matches: 6. The CDR3 is CASSVGLAGRNEQFF. The CDR3 coding sequence is TGTGCCAGCAGTGTCGGACTAGCGGGCCGAAATGAGCAGTTCTTC.

This sequence joins TRBV29-1 and TRBJ2-3; 8 bases are shared with TRBD2. The CDR3 sequence is 13 residues long. Germline V gene data show CDR1 as SQVTM and CDR2 as ANQGSEA. Here the CDR3 DNA reads TGCACCGGAACGGGTAGCGGGGCAGATACGCAGTATTTT. Residues: CTGTGSGADTQYF.

V gene TRBV19 combines with J gene TRBJ2-5; possibly TRBD1 for D (5 bases). The germline V gene has CDR1 LNHDA and CDR2 SQIVND (reference sequence). CDR3 size: 13 residues. The V end lost 3 bases, the J end lost 2 bases, and 7 bases lay between the germline ends. The DNA for the CDR3 is TGTGCCAGTAGTATTACAGGACAAGAGACCCAGTACTTC. Encoded protein: CASSITGQETQYF.

The rearrangement uses TRBV4-2 and TRBJ1-4; weak D call: TRBD1 (6 bases). The V end was cut by 8 bases, the J end by 4 bases, with 11 bases between. The CDR3 sequence is 13 residues long. The germline V gene has CDR1 LGHNA and CDR2 YNFKEQ. The CDR3 sequence is CASQDSLNEKLFF. CDR3 DNA: TGTGCCAGCCAGGACAGCCTTAATGAAAAACTGTTTTTT.

This chain joins TRBV11-3 and TRBJ2-2, with 8 bases aligning to TRBD1. CDR3 length: 16 amino acids. Germline trimming cut 6 bases from V and 5 bases from J; bases unmatched to any gene: 11. Germline values: CDR1 SGHNT, CDR2 YENEEA. CDR3 sequence reads: CASSGGQGARTGELFF. The CDR3 DNA follows: TGTGCCAGCAGTGGGGGCCAGGGGGCGCGAACCGGGGAGCTGTTTTTT. The variable domain in full, with the rest retrieved from reference TRBV11-3 and TRBJ2-2, is EAGVVQSPRYKIIEKKQPVAFWCNPISGHNTLYWYLQNLGQGPELLIRYENEEAVDDSQLPKDRFSAERLKGVDSTLKIQPAELGDSAVYLCASSGGQGARTGELFFGEGSRLTVL.

The chain is built from TRBV6-5 and TRBJ1-2; 9 bases match TRBD1. Germline trimming cut 10 bases from V and 7 bases from J; bases unmatched to any gene: 10. CDR1 and CDR2 from the germline V gene are MNHEY and SVGAGI. The CDR3 length is 13 residues. The CDR3 region has the DNA TGTGCCAACCAAAAACAGGGGGCTAGTGGCTACACCTTC. Translation: CANQKQGASGYTF.

The rearrangement uses TRBV12-1 and TRBJ2-5; TRBD2, the table's D call, was not compared with the DNA. TRBV12-1 is termed a pseudogene. The CDR3 sequence is 16 residues long. Here the CDR3 reads CASSFLGQRFQETQYF. The DNA of the CDR3 is TGTGCCAGCAGCTTTTTAGGCCAGCGGTTCCAAGAGACCCAGTACTTC.

This clone has a single count. V and J are TRBV19 and TRBJ2-7, with D possibly TRBD2 on 5 matching bases. With 5 bases removed from V and 5 bases from J, the gap between germline ends came to 13 bases. Germline V gene data show CDR1 as LNHDA and CDR2 as SQIVND (reference sequence). The CDR3 contains 13 residues. CDR3 sequence: CASSADWFNEQYF. The CDR3 nucleotides are TGTGCCAGTAGTGCGGACTGGTTCAACGAGCAGTACTTC.

J is TRBJ1-5 and V is TRBV27; TRBD1 matches at 8 bases. Germline-derived CDR1 and CDR2 are MNHEY and SMNVEV (reference sequence). Trimming took 4 bases from V and 2 from J; bases not matched to a gene: 1. The CDR3 totals 14 residues. CDR3 loop: CASSYRGGNQPQHF. For the CDR3, the DNA is TGTGCCAGCAGTTACAGGGGGGGCAATCAGCCCCAGCATTTT.

The chain has TRBV5-1 and TRBJ1-2, with no clear D. V lost 5 bases to trimming and J lost 5 bases, with 22 bases between them. The CDR3 spans 16 residues. The germline CDR1 and CDR2 sequences are SGHRS and YFSETQ. The CDR3 sequence: CASSPRPDGKGYGYTF. As DNA, the CDR3 is TGCGCCAGCAGTCCTCGACCTGACGGGAAAGGGTATGGCTACACCTTC. The full variable domain, rest sourced from reference TRBV5-1 and TRBJ1-2, is KAGVTQTPRYLIKTRGQQVTLSCSPISGHRSVSWYQQTPGQGLQFLFEYFSETQRNKGNFPGRFSGRQFSNSRSEMNVSTLELGDSALYLCASSPRPDGKGYGYTFGSGTRLTVV.

The chain recombines TRBV12-3 or TRBV12-4 with TRBJ1-2, with 7 nucleotides matching TRBD1. V shed 5 bases, J shed 4 bases, and the junction held 4 bases outside the gene matches. The CDR3 sequence is 13 residues long. CDR3 sequence (DNA): TGTGCCAGCAGTCTGGACAGGATCTATGGCTACACCTTC. Translated, it gives CASSLDRIYGYTF.